The clone carrying this T cell receptor beta chain turned up a few times. The CDR3 is made up of 15 amino acids. V gave up 5 bases and J gave up 4 bases; unmatched junction bases: 5. CDR1 and CDR2 from the germline V gene are SGHTA and FQGNSA. The sample originates from a study of beta chain features in type 1 diabetes. Since all of the isolated RNA was reverse transcribed, expressed TCRB transcripts were what got sequenced. TCRdb's copy holds only in-frame clones and misses some; the assay was immunoSEQ multiplex PCR. The sample shows over 700,000 clones, about 17% of them seen only once. Sequencing was done on a sample of naive CD4+ T cells from blood. The TCR comes from a woman aged 18-35 years in good health. The V call is TRBV7-2, the J call TRBJ2-1, with 10 bases identical to TRBD1. DNA for the CDR3: TGTGCCAGCAGCCGACAGGGGGCAGGGTACAATGAGCAGTTCTTC. Translating gives CASSRQGAGYNEQFF.